The clone carrying this TCR beta chain was found many times. The antigen is undetermined. The record originates from a study of molecular identifiers for immune sequencing clone quantification. J gave up 1 base and V 6 bases, and 7 bases lay outside the gene matches. The CDR3 sequence is 15 residues long. Germline values: CDR1 GTSNPN, CDR2 SVGIG (reference sequence). Bulk TCR libraries used previously described methods and listed TCR primers. TCRdb analysed the PCR reads with MiXCR anew, one entry per CDR3 protein. The sample yields some 650,000 distinct CDR3 sequences, just under 20% seen once. Study outcomes and limitations: Over 97% of CMV-specific effector molecules, but under 1% of naive ones, were in clones above 20 copies.

The origin of this receptor is a human donor in good health. Some libraries in this study had Jurkat cell RNA spiked in. Input material: naive CD8+ T cells from blood, with Jurkat cell RNA spiked in. Sample subset: FACS-sorted CD8+CD4-CCR7+CD45RA+ naive T cells. This rearrangement joins TRBV30 to TRBJ2-3; 10 bases are shared with TRBD1. The CDR3 loop is CACHDGTGGTDTQYF. The CDR3 nucleotides are TGTGCCTGTCACGACGGGACAGGGGGCACAGATACGCAGTATTTT.